This T cell receptor (beta chain) was recovered during a study of T cell repertoires in aging, cancer and after chemotherapy. Peripheral blood genomic DNA, not sorted cells or RNA, was the template. Study results and limitations: Healthy donors lost TCR diversity with age mainly through richness, cancer patients through richness and evenness. The repertoire data cannot show anything about immunological memory following chemotherapy. Untreated cancer patients had significantly lower blood TCR diversity than age-matched healthy donors. Rebound thymic output was suggested by rising median generation probability during chemotherapy in each cancer cohort.

Rearranged V-D-J TRB sequences were amplified with a mixed TRB-A/B primer pool. TCRdb analysed the multiplex PCR reads with MiXCR anew, one entry per CDR3 protein. The table has about 9,000 distinct CDR3 sequences, less than 25% seen once. This clonotype has a handful of counts. The antigen remains undetermined. Sequencing used blood. The TCR comes from a human donor with a blood cancer. The donor label of this sample is uncertain.

Here the CDR3 reads CASMTSGRAGVGELFF. The CDR3 nucleotides are TGTGCCAGCATGACTAGCGGGAGGGCCGGGGTCGGGGAGCTGTTTTTT. The chain couples TRBV6-2 or TRBV6-3 to TRBJ2-2; TRBD2 aligns across 14 bases. Germline CDR1 is MNHEY and CDR2 is SVGEGT. The CDR3 spans 16 residues. Trimming took 7 bases from V and 7 from J; bases not matched to a gene: 8.